One T cell receptor beta chain is described in this entry. The data are from a study of T cells in Graves' hyperthyroidism and ophthalmopathy. Hyperthyroidism in the patients, aged 18 to 65, was newly diagnosed and under 2 months in duration. Reasons for excluding patients were uncontrolled infection, other autoimmune disease, pregnancy or lactation. Thyroid ultrasound and orbital computed tomography, with clinical symptoms and serum thyroxine and TRAb, informed diagnoses. Germline loops: CDR1 SEHNR, CDR2 FQNEAQ (reference sequence). CDR3 length equals 13 residues. The V and J ends lost 3 bases and 1 base respectively, with 6 bases between them. Regions amplified from RNA transcripts were the TCR beta CDR3 regions. The HTBI primer set served for first-round RT-PCR of the TCR CDR3. TCRdb analysed the multiplex PCR reads with MiXCR anew, one entry per CDR3 protein. The sample comprises some 370,000 distinct CDR3 sequences, about 18% of which are singletons, and about a third rests with the top ten.

Material for sequencing was blood. The chain recombines TRBV7-9 with TRBJ1-1; D is uncertain. The receptor's source is a woman aged 30 to 39 with Graves' hyperthyroidism that later progressed to Graves' ophthalmopathy. The CDR3 DNA sequence: TGTGCCAGCAGCTTGCATGAGAACACTGAAGCTTTCTTT. Translated, it gives CASSLHENTEAFF.